Shown below are 24 T cell receptor beta chains from a single sample sequenced in a study of blood T cell repertoires in COVID-19. Produced via immunoSEQ multiplex PCR; TCRdb's table is partial and in-frame only. The sample holds under 150,000 clones, around 81% seen once. Sequenced: PBMCs or T cells enriched from blood (not recorded which). The receptors were gathered from a woman aged 40-49 years who had recovered from COVID-19.

This clone was picked up one time. The V gene is TRBV19, the J gene TRBJ2-2; 15 bases align to TRBD2. The CDR3 runs to 17 residues. V lost 6 bases, J lost 6 bases, and 8 bases stayed unmatched. CDR1 and CDR2 from the germline V gene are LNHDA and SQIVND (reference sequence). The CDR3 here is CASSHGLAGGPPGELFF. Written as DNA, the CDR3 is TGTGCCAGTAGCCACGGACTAGCGGGAGGGCCCCCCGGGGAGCTGTTTTTT. The full variable domain, in which reference TRBV19 and TRBJ2-2 provide the parts outside the CDR3, is DGGITQSPKYLFRKEGQNVTLSCEQNLNHDAMYWYRQDPGQGLRLIYYSQIVNDFQKGDIAEGYSVSREKKESFPLTVTSAQKNPTAFYLCASSHGLAGGPPGELFFGEGSRLTVL.

This chain links TRBV7-2 with TRBJ1-1, with D unclear. This CDR3 has 14 residues. Trimming pared 1 base from V and 4 bases from J, leaving 10 bases between. Germline CDR1 reads SGHTA; CDR2 reads FQGNSA. The CDR3 region has the DNA TGTGCCAGCAGCTTAGAGGTGGGAGCCACTGAAGCTTTCTTT. Translation gives CASSLEVGATEAFF.

Only a few counts were recorded for this clone. The chain carries TRBV5-1 and TRBJ1-2, with a possible D match to TRBD1 (5 bases). The germline V gene has CDR1 SGHRS and CDR2 YFSETQ. CDR3 length: 14 residues. The V and J ends lost 5 bases and 0 bases respectively, with 11 bases between them. CDR3 nucleotides: TGCGCCAGCAGTAATCAGGGTTCTAACTATGGCTACACCTTC. This translates into CASSNQGSNYGYTF.

The chain has TRBV5-1 and TRBJ2-7; 8 positions match TRBD1. This CDR3 has 15 residues. Per the germline V gene, CDR1 is SGHRS and CDR2 is YFSETQ. Trimming cost V 0 bases and J 6 bases; bases outside gene matches: 8. CDR3 DNA sequence: TGCGCCAGCAGCTTGGAAGGGACAGGTATCTTCGAGCAGTACTTC. As protein: CASSLEGTGIFEQYF.

The V gene is TRBV4-1, the J gene TRBJ2-7; the match to TRBD1 covers 9 bases. The germline gives CDR1 MGHRA, CDR2 YSYEKL. V lost 2 bases and J lost 5; bases outside the gene matches: 10. CDR3 length: 16 amino acids. The DNA of the CDR3 is TGCGCCAGCAGCCAACCGCCCCGGGACAGGGACCACGAGCAGTACTTC. Translating it yields CASSQPPRDRDHEQYF.

V gene TRBV4-2 combines with J gene TRBJ2-7, with a tentative D call TRBD1 (6 bases). V lost 0 bases and J lost 3, with 15 bases in between. This CDR3 contains 16 residues. The germline gives CDR1 LGHNA, CDR2 YNFKEQ. The CDR3 region has the DNA TGTGCCAGCAGCCAAGAAACAGGGTTGACGTACTACGAGCAGTACTTC. This gives the protein CASSQETGLTYYEQYF.

This chain joins TRBV7-9 and TRBJ2-1, with a weak D call TRBD1 (6 bases). The CDR3 runs to 13 residues. Trimming pared 3 bases from V and 15 bases from J, leaving 18 bases between. From germline, CDR1 is SEHNR and CDR2 FQNEAQ (reference sequence). The CDR3 loop reads CASSFNYRDTAFF. The DNA for the CDR3 is TGTGCCAGCAGCTTTAATTACAGGGATACGGCGTTCTTC.

The chain combines TRBV7-3 with TRBJ2-7, with D possibly being TRBD2 (5 bases). Germline V gene lookup returns CDR1 SGHTA and CDR2 FQGTGA. This CDR3 region has 18 residues. V lost 2 bases and J 7 bases, leaving 27 bases between the germline ends. The CDR3 bases are TGTGCCAGCAGCTTAGAAAGGTTTGGCCCCGGAAGCCCGGGGGAGCAGTACTTC. Encoded protein: CASSLERFGPGSPGEQYF.

This clone was recorded a few times. The V gene is TRBV5-1, the J gene TRBJ1-4; a weak D match, TRBD1 (5 bases). Trimming stripped 0 bases from V and 2 bases from J, with 5 bases between. The CDR3 totals 14 residues. The germline V gene has CDR1 SGHRS and CDR2 YFSETQ. The CDR3 coding sequence is TGCGCCAGCAGCTTGGGACAGACTAATGAAAAACTGTTTTTT. Translation gives CASSLGQTNEKLFF.

V usage is TRBV11-2 and J usage is TRBJ1-2; D not certain. The CDR3 covers 14 residues. V was shortened by 7 bases and J by 1 base, with 13 bases between the two germline ends. The germline V gene has CDR1 SGHAT and CDR2 FQNNGV. CDR3 loop: CASTLVSVNYGYTF. The CDR3 nucleotides are TGTGCCAGCACCCTAGTATCGGTTAACTATGGCTACACCTTC.

V gene TRBV9 combines with J gene TRBJ2-2; possibly TRBD2 for D (5 bases). CDR1 and CDR2 from the germline V gene are SGDLS and YYNGEE. Trimming left V 0 bases short and J 4 bases short, with 10 bases between. The CDR3 contains 15 residues. As DNA, the CDR3 is TGTGCCAGCAGCGTAGTGGGAGTCGGCACCGGGGAGCTGTTTTTT. This sequence encodes CASSVVGVGTGELFF.

The chain couples TRBV3-1 (or the pseudogene TRBV3-2) to TRBJ2-7; 10 nucleotides agree with TRBD1. This CDR3 is 17 amino acids long. Germline assignment: CDR1 LGHDT and CDR2 YNNKEL (reference sequence). V lost 0 bases, J lost 3 bases, and 8 bases stayed unmatched. CDR3 sequence: CASSQDRGTGVLYEQYF. In nucleotides, the CDR3 is TGTGCCAGCAGCCAAGATCGCGGGACAGGGGTCCTCTACGAGCAGTACTTC.

This clone was picked up a small number of times. J is TRBJ1-6 and V is TRBV6-1; D not resolved. V gave up 1 base and J gave up 8 bases, with 6 bases separating them. The V gene's germline CDR1 is MNHNS and CDR2 SASEGT. The CDR3 spans 13 residues. The CDR3 region has the DNA TGTGCCAGCAGTGAAGATCAGGATTCACCCCTCCACTTT. It translates to CASSEDQDSPLHF.

V and J are TRBV6-1 and TRBJ1-1; D gene uncertain. Germline V gives CDR1 MNHNS, CDR2 SASEGT. The V end lost 2 bases, the J end lost 7 bases, and 5 bases lay between the germline ends. The CDR3 has 11 amino acids. CDR3 coding DNA: TGTGCCAGCAGTGAACTTGTTGAAGCTTTCTTT. This translates into CASSELVEAFF.

The chain recombines TRBV30 with TRBJ1-2; 8 bases agree with TRBD1. The germline CDR1 and CDR2 sequences are GTSNPN and SVGIG (reference sequence). CDR3 length: 13 amino acids. After removal of 5 bases from V and 7 bases from J, the junction contained 9 bases not matched to a gene. The CDR3 coding sequence is TGTGCCTGGGCACAGGGGGGAGTCGGTGGCTACACCTTC. The encoded protein is CAWAQGGVGGYTF.

This chain uses TRBV21-1 with TRBJ1-5; the table's D call, TRBD1, has no DNA check behind it. TRBV21-1 is marked as a pseudogene. The CDR3 has 14 amino acids. DNA of the CDR3: TGTGCCAGCAGCAACCATCGCAGGAATCAGCCCCAGCATTTT. This translates into CASSNHRRNQPQHF.

The V and J genes are TRBV11-2 and TRBJ1-4; no clear D gene. Per the germline V gene, CDR1 is SGHAT and CDR2 is FQNNGV. The CDR3 extends over 15 amino acids. V was pared by 5 bases and J by 8 bases, with 18 bases between. CDR3 nucleotides: TGTGCCAGCAGCCAAAGAGGCGCGGGTGGGGAAAAACTGTTTTTT. Amino acid sequence: CASSQRGAGGEKLFF.

This chain uses TRBV7-9 with TRBJ2-1; D gene uncertain. Germline V lookup: CDR1 SEHNR, CDR2 FQNEAQ (reference sequence). The V end lost 7 bases, the J end lost 6 bases, and 10 bases lay between the germline ends. CDR3 length: 12 residues. This chain's CDR3 is CASTLVSNEQFF. The CDR3 DNA reads as TGTGCCAGCACTCTCGTGTCCAATGAGCAGTTCTTC. The variable domain in full, completed from reference TRBV7-9 and TRBJ2-1, reads DTGVSQNPRHKITKRGQNVTFRCDPISEHNRLYWYRQTLGQGPEFLTYFQNEAQLEKSRLLSDRFSAERPKGSFSTLEIQRTEQGDSAMYLCASTLVSNEQFFGPGTRLTVL.

The chain combines TRBV18 with TRBJ2-3; 9 bases fit TRBD1. Trimming cost V 4 bases and J 4 bases; bases outside gene matches: 6. This CDR3 contains 15 residues. Per germline, CDR1 KGHSH and CDR2 LQKENI. As DNA, the CDR3 is TGTGCCAGCTCACTTGGGACAGGGATCGCAGATACGCAGTATTTT. Residues: CASSLGTGIADTQYF. The whole variable domain, filled in from reference TRBV18 and TRBJ2-3, reads NAGVMQNPRHLVRRRGQEARLRCSPMKGHSHVYWYRQLPEEGLKFMVYLQKENIIDESGMPKERFSAEFPKEGPSILRIQQVVRGDSAAYFCASSLGTGIADTQYFGPGTRLTVL.

The genes are TRBV6-6 and TRBJ2-1, with 9 bases lining up with TRBD2. The germline V gene has CDR1 MNHNY and CDR2 SVGAGI (reference sequence). This CDR3 contains 17 residues. V trimming: 5 bases; J trimming: 1 base; junction bases outside the gene matches: 9. The CDR3 DNA reads as TGTGCCAGCAGTCGTATTAGCGGGAGAAGGTCCTACAATGAGCAGTTCTTC. Translating it yields CASSRISGRRSYNEQFF.

V usage is TRBV9 and J usage is TRBJ1-2, with a possible D match to TRBD1 (5 bases). Germline values: CDR1 SGDLS, CDR2 YYNGEE. CDR3 size: 16 residues. Trimming shortened V by 0 bases and J by 2 bases, and 14 bases separated the two germline ends. The CDR3 reads CASSVDFGRANYGYTF. The CDR3, as DNA: TGTGCCAGCAGCGTAGACTTCGGCAGGGCCAACTATGGCTACACCTTC.

The V call is TRBV19, the J call TRBJ2-5, with D maybe TRBD2 (5 bases). The CDR3 is 18 residues long. Germline V gene sequence: CDR1 LNHDA, CDR2 SQIVND (reference sequence). V was trimmed by 3 bases and J by 2 bases, leaving 22 bases between them. CDR3 in DNA: TGTGCCAGTAGTATGCGGGTCCGGTCCCAATTGGCGCAAGAGACCCAGTACTTC. Residues: CASSMRVRSQLAQETQYF.

This clone came up many times. The rearrangement links TRBV4-1 to TRBJ2-1; TRBD2 aligns across 15 bases. This CDR3 is built from 17 residues. With 0 bases clipped from V and 5 bases from J, the junction kept 2 bases outside the gene matches. Germline V lookup: CDR1 MGHRA, CDR2 YSYEKL. This CDR3 reads CASSQEGTSGGHNEQFF. The CDR3 DNA sequence: TGCGCCAGCAGCCAAGAGGGGACTAGCGGGGGGCACAATGAGCAGTTCTTC.

J is TRBJ1-5 and V is TRBV27; D is uncertain. The V gene lost 0 bases and the J gene lost 6 bases, with 6 bases spanning the gap. CDR3 length: 13 amino acids. Germline CDR1 reads MNHEY; CDR2 reads SMNVEV (reference sequence). CDR3 DNA: TGTGCCAGCAGTTTATCCTACGGTCAGCCCCAGCATTTT. The encoded protein is CASSLSYGQPQHF.